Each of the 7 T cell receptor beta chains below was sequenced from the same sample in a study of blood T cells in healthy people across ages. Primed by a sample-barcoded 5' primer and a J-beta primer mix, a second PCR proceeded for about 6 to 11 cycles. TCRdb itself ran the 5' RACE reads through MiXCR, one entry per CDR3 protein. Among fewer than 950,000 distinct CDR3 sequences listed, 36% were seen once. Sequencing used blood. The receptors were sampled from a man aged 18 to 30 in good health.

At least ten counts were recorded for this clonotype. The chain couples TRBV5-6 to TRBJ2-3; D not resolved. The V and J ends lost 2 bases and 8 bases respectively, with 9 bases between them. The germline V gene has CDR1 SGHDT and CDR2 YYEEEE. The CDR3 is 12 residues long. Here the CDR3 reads CASSFARGTQYF. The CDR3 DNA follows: TGTGCCAGCAGCTTCGCGCGAGGTACGCAGTATTTT.

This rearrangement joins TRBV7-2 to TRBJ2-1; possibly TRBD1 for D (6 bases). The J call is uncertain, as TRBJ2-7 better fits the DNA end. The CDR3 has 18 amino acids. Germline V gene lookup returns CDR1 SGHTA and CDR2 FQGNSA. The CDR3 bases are TGTGCCAGCAGCCCCAGGGGTGGCTACCCCAGCTCCTACAATGAGCAGTACTTC. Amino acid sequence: CASSPRGGYPSSYNEQYF.

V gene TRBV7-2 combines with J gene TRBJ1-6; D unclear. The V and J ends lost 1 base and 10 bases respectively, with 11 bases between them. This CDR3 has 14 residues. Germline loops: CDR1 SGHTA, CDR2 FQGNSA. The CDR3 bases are TGTGCCAGCAGCTTAGGAGGGATCCGATCACCCCTCCACTTT. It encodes CASSLGGIRSPLHF.

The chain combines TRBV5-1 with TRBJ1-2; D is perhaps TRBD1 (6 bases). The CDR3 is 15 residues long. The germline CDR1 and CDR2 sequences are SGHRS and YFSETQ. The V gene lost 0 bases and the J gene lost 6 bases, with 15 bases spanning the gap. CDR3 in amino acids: CASSLATGTYHGYTF. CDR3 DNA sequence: TGCGCCAGCAGCTTGGCGACAGGAACGTACCATGGCTACACCTTC.

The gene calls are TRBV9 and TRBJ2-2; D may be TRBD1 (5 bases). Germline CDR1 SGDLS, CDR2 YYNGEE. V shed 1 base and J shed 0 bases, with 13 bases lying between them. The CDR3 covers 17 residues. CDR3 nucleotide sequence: TGTGCCAGCAGCGTACCCCCGGACACGCCGAACACCGGGGAGCTGTTTTTT. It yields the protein CASSVPPDTPNTGELFF.

CDR3 sequence (DNA): TGCAGTGCCACCACCGGGACAGCCCAAGAGACCCAGTACTTC. Translated: CSATTGTAQETQYF. The chain uses TRBV20-1 and TRBJ2-5, with 7 bases lining up with TRBD1. The CDR3 runs to 14 residues. Germline CDR1 reads DFQATT; CDR2 reads SNEGSKA (reference sequence). V lost 6 bases to trimming and J lost 1 base; unmatched junction nucleotides: 8.

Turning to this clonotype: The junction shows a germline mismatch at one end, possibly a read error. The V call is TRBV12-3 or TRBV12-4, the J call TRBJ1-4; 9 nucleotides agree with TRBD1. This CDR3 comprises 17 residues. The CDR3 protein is CAGSLWTGEEANEKLFF. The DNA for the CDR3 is TGTGCCGGCAGTTTATGGACAGGGGAGGAGGCTAATGAAAAACTGTTTTTT.